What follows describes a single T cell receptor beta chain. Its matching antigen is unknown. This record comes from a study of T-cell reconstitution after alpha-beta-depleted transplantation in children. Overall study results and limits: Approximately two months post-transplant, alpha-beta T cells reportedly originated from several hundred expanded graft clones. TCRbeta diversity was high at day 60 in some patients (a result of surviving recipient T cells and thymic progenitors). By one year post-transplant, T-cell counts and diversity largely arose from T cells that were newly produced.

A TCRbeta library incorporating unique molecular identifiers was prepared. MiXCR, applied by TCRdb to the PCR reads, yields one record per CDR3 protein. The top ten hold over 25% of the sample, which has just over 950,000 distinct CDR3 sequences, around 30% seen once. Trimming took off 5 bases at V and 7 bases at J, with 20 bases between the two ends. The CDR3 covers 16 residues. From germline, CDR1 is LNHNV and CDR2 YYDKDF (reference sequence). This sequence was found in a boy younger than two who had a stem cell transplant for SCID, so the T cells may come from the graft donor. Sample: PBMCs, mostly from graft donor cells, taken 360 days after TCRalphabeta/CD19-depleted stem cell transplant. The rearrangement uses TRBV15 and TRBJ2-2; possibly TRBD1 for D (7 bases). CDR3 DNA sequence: TGTGCCACCAGCCCTCCGGGGCACAGGGGAGGCGGGGAGCTGTTTTTT. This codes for CATSPPGHRGGGELFF.